The 10 T cell receptor beta chains listed next were all sequenced from one sample in a study of blood T cell repertoires in COVID-19. Some clones are missing from TCRdb's copy, which holds only in-frame ones; the method was immunoSEQ multiplex PCR. This sample has 250,000 to 300,000 clones, with about 90% found just once. The sample comprised PBMCs or T cells enriched from blood (not recorded which). All receptors come from a woman between 45 and 65 years old who had been exposed to COVID-19.

This clone is a singleton in its sample. The genes are TRBV28 and TRBJ2-5; possibly TRBD1 for D (8 bases). The CDR3 runs to 14 residues. Deletions cut 6 bases from V and 4 bases from J, with 15 bases between. Germline CDR1 and CDR2: MDHEN and SYDVKM. In DNA form, the CDR3 reads TGTGCCAGCAGCGGACAGGGAGGGGGAGAGACCCAGTACTTC. It codes for CASSGQGGGETQYF. Using reference TRBV28 and TRBJ2-5 for the parts outside the CDR3, the full variable domain is DVKVTQSSRYLVKRTGEKVFLECVQDMDHENMFWYRQDPGLGLRLIYFSYDVKMKEKGDIPEGYSVSREKKERFSLILESASTNQTSMYLCASSGQGGGETQYFGPGTRLLVL.

The rearrangement links TRBV10-3 to TRBJ1-2; the D gene is possibly TRBD1 (5 bases). Germline assignment: CDR1 ENHRY and CDR2 SYGVKD. Trimming took 0 bases from V and 7 from J, leaving 15 bases between them. The CDR3 is 15 residues long. DNA for the CDR3: TGTGCCATCAGTGAGTCCTCAGGGAGGTGGGGTGGCTACACCTTC. Encoded protein: CAISESSGRWGGYTF.

In this sample, this clone turned up a few times. The chain carries TRBV2 and TRBJ1-1; D call uncertain. V was clipped by 4 bases and J by 7 bases, with 13 bases between them. The CDR3 spans 13 residues. CDR1 and CDR2 (germline): SNHLY, FYNNEI. The CDR3 reads CASSAEVGYEAFF. CDR3 sequence (DNA): TGTGCCAGCAGTGCTGAGGTCGGGTATGAAGCTTTCTTT.

The gene calls are TRBV15 and TRBJ1-5; TRBD1 matches at 8 bases. Germline V gene sequence: CDR1 LNHNV, CDR2 YYDKDF (reference sequence). The CDR3 has 14 amino acids. The junction had 7 bases not matched to a gene; V was cut back by 5 bases and J by 7 bases. CDR3 nucleotides: TGTGCCACCAGCTTACTGCAGGGGGCCCAGCCCCAGCATTTT. Protein: CATSLLQGAQPQHF. Looking up the rest from reference TRBV15 and TRBJ1-5 gives the full variable domain: DAMVIQNPRYQVTQFGKPVTLSCSQTLNHNVMYWYQQKSSQAPKLLFHYYDKDFNNEADTPDNFQSRRPNTSFCFLDIRSPGLGDTAMYLCATSLLQGAQPQHFGDGTRLSIL.

The chain is built from TRBV5-1 and TRBJ1-1; TRBD1 matches at 7 bases. Looked up from germline, CDR1 is SGHRS and CDR2 is YFSETQ. Trimming at V came to 0 bases and at J to 1 base, leaving 6 bases not matched to a gene. There are 16 residues in the CDR3. The CDR3 is CASSLAGKGANTEAFF. The CDR3 region has the DNA TGCGCCAGCAGCTTGGCCGGGAAGGGGGCGAACACTGAAGCTTTCTTT.

The chain is built from TRBV28 and TRBJ1-6, with D perhaps matching TRBD1 (5 bases). V lost 6 bases and J lost 13, with 16 bases in between. CDR1 is MDHEN, CDR2 SYDVKM, per germline. This CDR3 comprises 13 residues. The CDR3 reads CASRPPGVGPLHF. CDR3 DNA sequence: TGTGCCAGCAGGCCCCCGGGGGTGGGGCCCCTCCACTTT.

The chain employs TRBV2 and TRBJ1-6, with 7 bases lining up with TRBD1. The germline CDR1 and CDR2 sequences are SNHLY and FYNNEI. V was pared by 5 bases and J by 9 bases, with 7 bases of the junction left unmatched. CDR3 length equals 14 residues. The CDR3: CASSRGQQSSPLHF. CDR3 in DNA: TGTGCCAGCAGTCGGGGACAGCAAAGTTCACCCCTCCACTTT. The full variable domain, with the rest looked up from reference TRBV2 and TRBJ1-6, is EPEVTQTPSHQVTQMGQEVILRCVPISNHLYFYWYRQILGQKVEFLVSFYNNEISEKSEIFDDQFSVERPDGSNFTLKIRSTKLEDSAMYFCASSRGQQSSPLHFGNGTRLTVT.

The chain links TRBV19 to TRBJ1-2; 8 bases agree with TRBD1. Germline CDR1 is LNHDA and CDR2 is SQIVND (reference sequence). With 5 bases clipped from V and 4 bases from J, the junction kept 6 bases outside the gene matches. The CDR3 spans 14 residues. CDR3 region: CASSDRGEAYGYTF. CDR3 sequence (DNA): TGTGCCAGTAGTGACAGGGGAGAGGCCTATGGCTACACCTTC.

The CDR3 sequence is CASSLELSHDYGYTF. CDR3 in DNA: TGTGCCAGCAGCTTAGAACTGTCCCATGACTATGGCTACACCTTC. This rearrangement joins TRBV7-2 to TRBJ1-2; no clear D gene. The CDR3 is 15 residues long. V lost 1 base to trimming and J lost 3 bases, with 12 bases between them. Germline loops: CDR1 SGHTA, CDR2 FQGNSA.

The genes are TRBV25-1 and TRBJ1-6, with D perhaps TRBD1 (5 bases). V shed 7 bases and J shed 6 bases, with 13 bases lying between them. From germline, CDR1 is MGHDK and CDR2 SYGVNS. The CDR3 is 14 amino acids. CDR3 nucleotide sequence: TGTGCCAGCACAGGGAATGTGATTAATTCACCCCTCCACTTT. Translating it yields CASTGNVINSPLHF.